The next 7 T cell receptor beta chains were all read from a single sample in a study of monozygotic twins with inflammatory bowel disease (dated by TCRdb to about 2019). The library was obtained by 5' RACE. Sequenced on an Illumina HiSeq 2500. TCRdb reanalyzed the reads, keeping one entry per CDR3 protein sequence and omitting DNA. The sample's table covers over 350,000 distinct CDR3 sequences. Of the sample, 2.6% is held by the ten largest clones. Sequencing used blood. All receptors come from a human donor with ulcerative colitis or Crohn's disease, or a healthy co-twin of an affected twin (not recorded which).

The chain carries TRBV20-1 and TRBJ2-7; there is no DNA to check the TCRdb D call of TRBD1. This CDR3 spans 14 amino acids. CDR1 and CDR2 (germline): DFQATT, SNEGSKA (reference sequence). CDR3 loop: CSAEDRVGAYEQYF.

The chain carries TRBV2 and TRBJ2-5; lacking DNA, the TRBD2 call made by TCRdb goes unchecked. Germline CDR1 SNHLY, CDR2 FYNNEI. The CDR3 sequence is 15 residues long. The CDR3 here is CASSGTSGTQETQYF.

The chain combines TRBV7-3 with TRBJ2-1; TCRdb outputs TRBD1, but without DNA this stays unchecked. The V gene's germline CDR1 is SGHTA and CDR2 FQGTGA. The CDR3 consists of 16 residues. CDR3 sequence: CASSLRGTGIHNEQFF.

This chain links TRBV7-2 with TRBJ1-2; TCRdb gives TRBD1 as the D gene, but with no DNA this cannot be confirmed. The CDR3 is made up of 14 amino acids. CDR1 SGHTA and CDR2 FQGNSA come from the germline V gene. CDR3 amino acids: CASSFGQGEGGYTF.

The chain has TRBV20-1 and TRBJ2-3. Germline CDR1 is DFQATT and CDR2 is SNEGSKA (reference sequence). The CDR3 length is 15 residues. The CDR3 sequence is CSARDLETPLDTQYF.

This chain connects TRBV7-2 to TRBJ1-3; TCRdb's D gene call, TRBD1, goes unchecked for lack of DNA. The germline V gene encodes CDR1 SGHTA and CDR2 FQGNSA. The CDR3 sequence is 14 residues long. CDR3: CASSLQVSGDTIYF. Using reference TRBV7-2 and TRBJ1-3 for the parts outside the CDR3, the full variable domain is GAGVSQSPSNKVTEKGKDVELRCDPISGHTALYWYRQSLGQGLEFLIYFQGNSAPDKSGLPSDRFSAERTGGSVSTLTIQRTQQEDSAVYLCASSLQVSGDTIYFGEGSWLTVV.

This chain joins TRBV10-3 and TRBJ2-7; the D call from TCRdb, TRBD2, cannot be confirmed without DNA. The germline V gene has CDR1 ENHRY and CDR2 SYGVKD. The CDR3 is 14 amino acids. The CDR3 here is CAISESGGVWEQYF.